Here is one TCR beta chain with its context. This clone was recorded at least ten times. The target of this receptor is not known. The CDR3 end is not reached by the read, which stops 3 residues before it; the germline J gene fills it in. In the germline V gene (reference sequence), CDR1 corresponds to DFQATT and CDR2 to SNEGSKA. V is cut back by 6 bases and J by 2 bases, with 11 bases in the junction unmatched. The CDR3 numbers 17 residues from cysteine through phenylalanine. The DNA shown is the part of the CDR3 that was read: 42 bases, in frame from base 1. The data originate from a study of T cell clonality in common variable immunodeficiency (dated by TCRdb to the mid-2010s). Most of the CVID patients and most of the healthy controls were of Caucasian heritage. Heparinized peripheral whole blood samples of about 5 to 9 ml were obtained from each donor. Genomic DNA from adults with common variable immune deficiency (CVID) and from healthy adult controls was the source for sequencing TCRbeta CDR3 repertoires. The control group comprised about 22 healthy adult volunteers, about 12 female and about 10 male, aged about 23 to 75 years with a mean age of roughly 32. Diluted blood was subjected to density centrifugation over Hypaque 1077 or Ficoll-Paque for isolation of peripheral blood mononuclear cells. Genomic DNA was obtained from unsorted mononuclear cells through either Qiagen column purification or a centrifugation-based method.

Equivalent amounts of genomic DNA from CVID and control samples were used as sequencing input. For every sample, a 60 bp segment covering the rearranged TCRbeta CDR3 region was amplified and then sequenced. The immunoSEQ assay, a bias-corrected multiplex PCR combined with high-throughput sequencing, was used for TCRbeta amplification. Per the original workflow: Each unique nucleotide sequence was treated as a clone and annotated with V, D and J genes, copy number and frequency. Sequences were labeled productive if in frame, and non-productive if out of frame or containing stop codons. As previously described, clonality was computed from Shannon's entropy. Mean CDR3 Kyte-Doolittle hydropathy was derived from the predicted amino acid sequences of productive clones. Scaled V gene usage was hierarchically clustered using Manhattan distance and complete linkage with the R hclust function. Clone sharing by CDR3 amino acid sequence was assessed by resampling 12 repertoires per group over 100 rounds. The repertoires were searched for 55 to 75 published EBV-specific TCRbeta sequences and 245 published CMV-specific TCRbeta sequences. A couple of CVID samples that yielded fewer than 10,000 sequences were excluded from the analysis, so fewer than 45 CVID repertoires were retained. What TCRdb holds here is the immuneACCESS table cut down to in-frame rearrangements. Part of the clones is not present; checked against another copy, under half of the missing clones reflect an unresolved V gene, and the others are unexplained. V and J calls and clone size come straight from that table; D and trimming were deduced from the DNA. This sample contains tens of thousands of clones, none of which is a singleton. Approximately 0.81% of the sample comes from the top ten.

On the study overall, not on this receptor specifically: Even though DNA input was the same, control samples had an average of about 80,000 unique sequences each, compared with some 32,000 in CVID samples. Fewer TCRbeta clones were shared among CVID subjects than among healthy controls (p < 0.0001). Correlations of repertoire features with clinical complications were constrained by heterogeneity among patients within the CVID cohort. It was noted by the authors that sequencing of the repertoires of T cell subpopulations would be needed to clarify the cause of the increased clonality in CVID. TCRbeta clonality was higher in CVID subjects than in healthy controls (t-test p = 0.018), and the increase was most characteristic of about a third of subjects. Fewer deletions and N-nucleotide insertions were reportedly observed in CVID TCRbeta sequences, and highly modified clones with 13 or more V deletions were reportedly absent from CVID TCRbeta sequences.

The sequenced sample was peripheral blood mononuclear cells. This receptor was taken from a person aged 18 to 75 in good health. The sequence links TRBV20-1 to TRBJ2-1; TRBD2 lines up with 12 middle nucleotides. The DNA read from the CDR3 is TGCAGTGCCAAAAACCCTTGGACTAGCGGGACCTACAATGAG. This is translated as CSAKNPWTSGTYNE. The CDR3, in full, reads CSAKNPWTSGTYNEQFF.